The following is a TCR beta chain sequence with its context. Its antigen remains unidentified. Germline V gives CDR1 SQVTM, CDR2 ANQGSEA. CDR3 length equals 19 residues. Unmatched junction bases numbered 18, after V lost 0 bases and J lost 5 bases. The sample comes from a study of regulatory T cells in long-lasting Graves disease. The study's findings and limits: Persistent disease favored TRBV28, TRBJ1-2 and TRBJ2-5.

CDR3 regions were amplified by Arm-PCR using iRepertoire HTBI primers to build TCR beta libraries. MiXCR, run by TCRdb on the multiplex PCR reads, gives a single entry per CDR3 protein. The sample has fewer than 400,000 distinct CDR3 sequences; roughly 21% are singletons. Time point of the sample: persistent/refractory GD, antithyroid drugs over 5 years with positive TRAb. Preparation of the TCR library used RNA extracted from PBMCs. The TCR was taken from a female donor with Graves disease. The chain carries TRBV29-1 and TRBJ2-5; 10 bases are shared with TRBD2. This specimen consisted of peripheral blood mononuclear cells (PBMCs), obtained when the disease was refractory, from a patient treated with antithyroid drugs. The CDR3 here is CSVEDYTGKAGGPTETQYF. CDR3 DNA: TGCAGCGTTGAAGACTATACGGGGAAAGCGGGAGGGCCAACTGAGACCCAGTACTTC.